This T cell receptor (beta chain) was sequenced in a study of blood T cell repertoires in COVID-19. Study background: From T cells, B-cell-depleted T cells, or PBMCs came the material, which was cDNA or gDNA.

Patients in Seattle were enrolled during active infection, then followed longitudinally. Study processing details: Reference gene primer amplification gave estimated nucleated cell counts. The protocol was immunoSEQ multiplex PCR, while the TCRdb copy is restricted to in-frame clones and leaves out a portion. D and trimming were read from the DNA, whereas the V and J calls and clone size are those reported in that table. The sample holds 150,000 to 200,000 clones; approximately 87% are singletons and the top ten take approximately 11%. This CDR3 is 14 amino acids long. Germline loops: CDR1 MNHEY, CDR2 SMNVEV (reference sequence). V lost 5 bases to trimming and J lost 7 bases, with 17 bases between them.

The sample consisted of peripheral blood. The receptor was derived from a woman aged 55-70 years with COVID-19, enrolled during active disease. The chain joins TRBV27 to TRBJ2-5; D remains ambiguous. This chain's CDR3 is CASSRLSGERTQYF. The CDR3, as DNA: TGTGCCAGCAGTCGCTTATCAGGCGAGAGGACCCAGTACTTC.